Below, 6 T cell receptor beta chains from the same sample are listed, as sequenced in a study of blood T cell repertoires in COVID-19. The method was immunoSEQ multiplex PCR; TCRdb's version includes in-frame clones alone and lacks a portion of them. The table has roughly 210,000 clones, 84% seen once. Sample: peripheral blood. These receptors came from an elderly woman with COVID-19, enrolled during active disease.

V is TRBV7-8 and J is TRBJ1-1, with a possible D match to TRBD1 (5 bases). This CDR3 comprises 11 residues. Trimming took 5 bases from V and 7 from J, leaving 8 bases between them. Germline values: CDR1 SGHVS, CDR2 FQNEAQ. As DNA, the CDR3 is TGTGCCAGCAGCCCGACAGTTGAAGCTTTCTTT. Translating it yields CASSPTVEAFF. Together with reference TRBV7-8 and TRBJ1-1, the CDR3 gives the full variable domain: GAGVSQSPRYKVAKRGQDVALRCDPISGHVSLFWYQQALGQGPEFLTYFQNEAQLDKSGLPSDRFFAERPEGSVSTLKIQRTQQEDSAVYLCASSPTVEAFFGQGTRLTVV.

This sequence joins TRBV4-1 and TRBJ2-3; 9 nucleotides match TRBD2. CDR3 length: 16 amino acids. Per germline, CDR1 MGHRA and CDR2 YSYEKL. Trimming took 1 base from V and 5 from J; bases not matched to a gene: 7. CDR3 amino acids: CASSQGGAGGGDTQYF. CDR3 sequence (DNA): TGCGCCAGCAGCCAAGGAGGAGCGGGGGGCGGAGATACGCAGTATTTT.

The chain carries TRBV2 and TRBJ1-6, with D hard to call. The CDR3 spans 16 residues. Germline lookup yields CDR1 SNHLY and CDR2 FYNNEI. V shed 5 bases and J shed 7 bases, with 18 bases lying between them. For the CDR3, the DNA is TGTGCCAGCAGTCTACAAGCGGCAGGCTCGAATTCACCCCTCCACTTT. It is translated as CASSLQAAGSNSPLHF.

A word on this clone: Other DNA sequences within the sample encode an identical CDR3. V and J are TRBV18 and TRBJ1-2, with D tentatively TRBD1 (5 bases). Trimming cost V 3 bases and J 2 bases, with 13 bases left between them. CDR3 size: 15 residues. Germline loops: CDR1 KGHSH, CDR2 LQKENI. Here the CDR3 reads CASSPGQGRNYGYTF. As DNA, the CDR3 is TGTGCCAGCTCACCTGGCCAGGGTCGCAACTATGGCTACACCTTC.

This clone has only a few counts. This chain connects TRBV14 to TRBJ1-1; D call uncertain. The CDR3 runs to 15 residues. CDR1 is SGHDN and CDR2 is FVKESK in the germline V gene. V shed 1 base and J shed 4 bases, with 13 bases lying between them. The chain's CDR3 is CASSQAGVRGTEAFF. CDR3 DNA: TGTGCCAGCAGCCAAGCCGGCGTACGGGGCACTGAAGCTTTCTTT.

The genes are TRBV5-1 and TRBJ2-3; 8 bases are a match to TRBD1. The CDR3 has 14 amino acids. Germline CDR1 SGHRS, CDR2 YFSETQ. V lost 2 bases and J lost 4; bases outside the gene matches: 3. CDR3 in amino acids: CASSLEDRADTQYF. The CDR3, as DNA: TGCGCCAGCAGCTTAGAGGACAGGGCAGATACGCAGTATTTT.